This T cell receptor beta chain derives from a study of T cells of healthy individuals. This clonotype was seen a few times. Via MiXCR, TCRdb re-called the 5' RACE reads, giving one row per CDR3 protein. The data hold tens of thousands of distinct CDR3 sequences, with roughly 16% observed a single time. Germline V CDR1 and CDR2: MDHEN, SYDVKM. Trimming took 1 base from V and 6 from J; bases not matched to a gene: 5. The length of the CDR3 is 15 residues. This sequence was found in a human donor in good health. V usage is TRBV28 and J usage is TRBJ2-7; 11 bases are a match to TRBD2. The CDR3 bases are TGTGCCAGCAGTTTATTTAGCGGGAGGGCCGGCGAGCAGTACTTC. This sequence encodes CASSLFSGRAGEQYF.